A single sample is the source of the 5 T cell receptor beta chains below, sequenced in a study of CD8 T cells in ankylosing spondylitis. TCRdb re-called the 5' RACE reads with MiXCR, one entry per CDR3 protein. The repertoire holds 250,000 to 400,000 distinct CDR3 sequences, with roughly 12% as singletons. Sequenced input: blood, either unsorted or a sorted T cell fraction (not recorded which). The receptors derive from a female donor with ankylosing spondylitis or in good health (not recorded which).

This clonotype came up a few times. The chain couples TRBV28 to TRBJ1-1; no definite D call. The CDR3 extends over 19 amino acids. V lost 7 bases and J 1 base, leaving 28 bases between the germline ends. Germline CDR1 MDHEN, CDR2 SYDVKM. The CDR3 DNA reads as TGTGCCAGCAAGTTCAACACCGCCAGATGGAGGGTTAGGAACACTGAAGCTTTCTTT. As protein: CASKFNTARWRVRNTEAFF.

This clonotype was seen repeatedly, ten times or more. The gene calls are TRBV20-1 and TRBJ2-2; TRBD2 matches at 12 bases. The CDR3 loop spans 16 amino acids. Trimming took 0 bases from V and 6 from J; bases not matched to a gene: 5. The V gene's germline CDR1 is DFQATT and CDR2 SNEGSKA (reference sequence). The CDR3: CSARDPLAGGAGELFF. Written as DNA, the CDR3 is TGCAGTGCTAGAGATCCACTAGCGGGGGGCGCCGGGGAGCTGTTTTTT.

This chain connects TRBV27 to TRBJ1-5, with 9 bases identical to TRBD1. Germline V lookup: CDR1 MNHEY, CDR2 SMNVEV (reference sequence). V dropped 6 bases and J dropped 2; count of bases not matched to a gene: 14. There are 18 residues in the CDR3. CDR3 region: CASSPGQGGVGGNQPQHF. CDR3 coding DNA: TGTGCCAGCAGCCCGGGACAGGGAGGGGTTGGGGGCAATCAGCCCCAGCATTTT.

This rearrangement joins TRBV29-1 to TRBJ2-2; a possible D gene is TRBD1 (5 bases). Germline V gives CDR1 SQVTM, CDR2 ANQGSEA. CDR3 size: 14 residues. V dropped 3 bases and J dropped 6 bases, with 14 bases sitting between them. This CDR3 is CSVELLVGAGELFF. In DNA form, the CDR3 reads TGCAGCGTTGAGCTGCTAGTAGGGGCCGGGGAGCTGTTTTTT.

The J gene is TRBJ2-1, the V gene TRBV28, with 7 nucleotides matching TRBD1. The CDR3 has 16 amino acids. Germline CDR1 and CDR2: MDHEN and SYDVKM. Unmatched junction bases numbered 8, after V lost 2 bases and J lost 4 bases. The CDR3 bases are TGTGCCAGCAGTTTAGGGACAGTGCTCCAATACAATGAGCAGTTCTTC. Translation gives CASSLGTVLQYNEQFF.